The 11 T cell receptor beta chains presented below share a single source sample, sequenced in a study of metastatic and nonmetastatic thyroid tumors. TCRdb re-called clones from the PCR reads using MiXCR. The top ten clones hold more than 9% of a sample with 5,500 to 9,000 clones, around a fifth of them seen once. Prior to thyroid surgery, none of the patients had received any treatment. Sequenced: adjacent normal tissue. The receptors originated from a female donor with papillary thyroid cancer or a benign thyroid nodule (not recorded which). Some clones in this sample may be carry-over from other donors' samples.

The rearrangement joins TRBV10-3 to TRBJ1-3, with D hard to call. V lost 6 bases, J lost 4 bases, and 16 bases lay in between. Germline CDR1 is ENHRY and CDR2 is SYGVKD. This CDR3 is built from 15 residues. The CDR3 loop is CAIRSAGDLGNTIYF. The CDR3 coding sequence is TGTGCCATCAGATCCGCCGGGGATCTGGGAAACACCATATATTTT.

This clone ranks as medium-sized. The V and J genes are TRBV7-9 and TRBJ2-5; TRBD2 matches at 13 bases. Germline V lookup: CDR1 SEHNR, CDR2 FQNEAQ (reference sequence). The V gene end was trimmed by 3 bases and the J gene end by 1 base; junction bases not matched to a gene: 11. The CDR3 spans 19 residues. Written as DNA, the CDR3 is TGTGCCAGCAGCTTCTTCCGAAGGACTAGCGGGAGCCTCCAAGAGACCCAGTACTTC. The encoded protein is CASSFFRRTSGSLQETQYF.

In this sample, this clone turned up many times. The chain employs TRBV6-2 or TRBV6-3 and TRBJ1-4; possible D gene TRBD1, 6 bases. Per the germline V gene, CDR1 is MNHEY and CDR2 is SVGEGT. The V and J ends lost 3 bases and 2 bases respectively, with 25 bases between them. The CDR3 length is 20 residues. CDR3 nucleotides: TGTGCCAGCAGTTATTACCGACAGGTTAATCGAGGATGGACTAATGAAAAACTGTTTTTT. Amino acids: CASSYYRQVNRGWTNEKLFF.

The chain carries TRBV24-1 and TRBJ1-2, with 7 nucleotides matching TRBD1. This CDR3 region has 13 residues. CDR1 is KGHDR and CDR2 is SFDVKD in the germline V gene. V lost 10 bases to trimming and J lost 4 bases; unmatched junction nucleotides: 8. CDR3 amino acids: CATNDRDSYGYTF. The CDR3 region has the DNA TGTGCCACAAATGATAGGGACAGCTATGGCTACACCTTC.

This clone was counted only a few times. The CDR3 does not end in the conserved phenylalanine or tryptophan, so this is likely a read error. The chain carries TRBV6-1 and TRBJ1-5; perhaps TRBD1 as D (5 bases). V was pared by 7 bases and J by 3 bases, with 10 bases between. This CDR3 has 13 residues. Germline V gene lookup returns CDR1 MNHNS and CDR2 SASEGT. Written as DNA, the CDR3 is TGTGCCAGCATGGGGCAGGTCAATCAGCCCCAGCATTCT. This gives the protein CASMGQVNQPQHS.

The chain combines TRBV25-1 with TRBJ1-2, with D perhaps matching TRBD1 (5 bases). Trimming shortened V by 5 bases and J by 7 bases, and 11 bases separated the two germline ends. This CDR3 has 12 amino acids. Germline V gives CDR1 MGHDK, CDR2 SYGVNS. As DNA, the CDR3 is TGTGCCAGCAGTTACCGGGGCGGTGGCTACACCTTC. This translates into CASSYRGGGYTF.

The chain recombines TRBV9 with TRBJ2-3, with 9 positions matching TRBD1. The CDR3 totals 15 residues. Germline assignment: CDR1 SGDLS and CDR2 YYNGEE. The V segment lost 2 bases and the J segment 5 bases; nucleotides outside the gene matches: 6. The CDR3: CASSVGGQGKDTQYF. CDR3 sequence (DNA): TGTGCCAGCAGCGTTGGTGGACAGGGGAAAGATACGCAGTATTTT.

The V and J genes are TRBV7-9 and TRBJ2-7; TRBD2 matches 11 bases. Germline assignment: CDR1 SEHNR and CDR2 FQNEAQ (reference sequence). This CDR3 has 13 residues. With V trimmed by 5 bases and J by 6 bases, 3 bases remained unmatched. The CDR3, as DNA: TGTGCCAGCAGCGGAGGGACTAGCGGCGAGCAGTACTTC. Encoded protein: CASSGGTSGEQYF. Full variable domain (remainder filled in from reference TRBV7-9 and TRBJ2-7): DTGVSQNPRHKITKRGQNVTFRCDPISEHNRLYWYRQTLGQGPEFLTYFQNEAQLEKSRLLSDRFSAERPKGSFSTLEIQRTEQGDSAMYLCASSGGTSGEQYFGPGTRLTVT.

Sample share makes this clone medium-sized. This chain links TRBV5-1 with TRBJ2-3; D is possibly TRBD2 (5 bases). Looked up from germline, CDR1 is SGHRS and CDR2 is YFSETQ. The CDR3 sequence is 16 residues long. Trimming pared 0 bases from V and 0 bases from J, leaving 11 bases between. The CDR3 loop is CASSLGTQPSTDTQYF. In DNA form, the CDR3 reads TGCGCCAGCAGCTTGGGGACTCAACCAAGCACAGATACGCAGTATTTT.

This clone counts as medium-sized. V and J are TRBV10-3 and TRBJ1-1; D not resolved. CDR3 length equals 16 residues. Trimming stripped 1 base from V and 0 bases from J, with 12 bases between. Germline V CDR1 and CDR2: ENHRY, SYGVKD. CDR3 region: CAISEFRISMNTEAFF. CDR3 DNA: TGTGCCATCAGTGAGTTTCGAATCAGCATGAACACTGAAGCTTTCTTT.

This clone was seen at least ten times. The rearrangement joins TRBV10-1 to TRBJ2-2; the D call may be TRBD1 or TRBD2 (5 bases each). V lost 8 bases, J lost 1 base, and 14 bases lay in between. The CDR3 has 15 amino acids. CDR1 and CDR2 (germline): WNHNN, SYGVQD (reference sequence). This CDR3 reads CASSGTTVNTGELFF. CDR3 nucleotide sequence: TGCGCCAGCTCAGGGACGACAGTGAACACCGGGGAGCTGTTTTTT.